This TCR beta chain was captured by sequencing in a study of blood T cell repertoires in COVID-19 (dated by TCRdb to the early 2020s). Looking at the study overall: Samples from collaborators originated in the United States, Italy and Spain and spanned both the acute and convalescent phases of COVID-19. The repertoires were released in a freely available public database intended as a resource for research on the immune response to SARS-CoV-2. The material from the prospective study consisted of cDNA or gDNA derived from T cells, B-cell-depleted T cells, or PBMCs. Samples came from the ongoing ImmuneRACE study (first 160 participants) plus 1,254 subjects from 6 global collaborators. The sample metadata nearly always contained a de-identified subject ID, COVID-19 status, age in years and sex. Subjects who had been exposed to COVID-19, were actively infected with it, or had recovered from it provided the deeply sampled blood TCRbeta repertoires that made up the dataset. Where HLA class I and class II types were available, the types were taken from metadata supplied by the sample provider, not from assay-based typing.

Measured from the cysteine to the phenylalanine, the CDR3 is 9 residues long. CDR3 DNA is the only sequence kept; it has 27 bases, read in frame from the first base. V loses 9 bases, J loses 3 bases, and the germline ends lie 2 bases apart. CDR1 and CDR2 (SGDLS, YYNGEE) derive from the germline V gene. TCRbeta CDR3 regions were amplified from genomic DNA using the immunoSEQ Assay, a bias-controlled multiplex PCR. The paper's processing steps were these. Within the assay, amplification of reference gene primers was used to estimate how many nucleated cells each sample contained. To quantify the absolute abundance of each unique TCRbeta CDR3 rearrangement, sequence reads were collapsed and filtered. For each sample, productive Simpson clonality was calculated as the square root of Simpson's diversity index across productive rearrangements. TCRdb limited this immuneACCESS table to in-frame rearrangements with V and J called. A share of clones is missing; checked studies link under half to unresolved V genes, and the rest is unexplained. The V and J calls and clone size come from that table; D and trimming were worked out from the DNA. This sample comprises hundreds of thousands of clones, roughly 89% of them detected only once. The ten largest clonotypes hold about 15% of the sample.

Participants in the prospective study were enrolled through a virtual design, were aged roughly 18 to 100 years, and lived in about 25 United States geographic areas. Cohort assignment in the prospective study relied on participant-reported clinical history from a screening survey and a study questionnaire. Exposed participants were defined as having been in contact with someone with a PCR-confirmed or clinician-diagnosed COVID-19 case within 2 weeks of study entry. In the prospective study, mobile phlebotomists collected whole blood, serum and a nasopharyngeal or oropharyngeal swab from each participant. Participants in the prospective study had the option to provide additional blood draws and questionnaires over an approximately 2-month period. Before DNA extraction, prospective study blood samples were shipped either frozen or at room temperature. Overall results and qualifications from the work: The amount of clinical and demographic metadata varied by source and participant and was provided uncurated.

A remark on this clone: Its antigen is currently not known. Nothing much larger sits one base from this clone, and base qualities are not available.

The rearranged chain carries TRBV9 and TRBJ2-3; no D gene is confidently identified. This receptor was taken from a man aged 25-40 years who had been exposed to COVID-19. The sequencing input was PBMCs or T cells enriched from blood (not recorded which). CDR3 reads: CATTDTQYF. The DNA is as follows: TGTGCCACTACAGATACGCAGTATTTT. The CDR3, completed at both ends by the reference TRBV9 and TRBJ2-3 genes, gives the full variable domain DSGVTQTPKHLITATGQRVTLRCSPRSGDLSVYWYQQSLDQGLQFLIQYYNGEERAKGNILERFSAQQFPDLHSELNLSSLELGDSALYFCATTDTQYFGPGTRLTVL.